The 26 T cell receptor beta chains below come from one sample, sequenced in a study of shared T cell receptors in the human thymus. Sequencing used immunoSEQ multiplex PCR; TCRdb keeps in-frame clones, though not all of them. The sample lists 720,000 or so clones, 70% to 90% occurring once. Separately, the same data were catalogued under a study of human thymus T cells.

The material sequenced was thymocytes. The source is a girl less than two years old with a congenital heart defect.

The CDR3 is CASSLGLYGYTF. CDR3 DNA sequence: TGTGCCAGCAGCTTGGGGCTCTATGGCTACACCTTC. V gene TRBV5-5 combines with J gene TRBJ1-2; no clear D gene. The CDR3 has 12 residues. The V and J ends lost 0 bases and 4 bases respectively, with 4 bases between them. Germline V gives CDR1 SGHKS, CDR2 YYEKEE (reference sequence).

This clone was seen a handful of times. Other DNA sequences within the sample encode an identical CDR3. The J gene is TRBJ1-2, the V gene TRBV5-1; 8 bases agree with TRBD1. The CDR3 covers 15 residues. CDR1 is SGHRS and CDR2 is YFSETQ in the germline V gene. The V gene end was trimmed by 4 bases and the J gene end by 1 base; junction bases not matched to a gene: 6. The CDR3, as DNA: TGCGCCAGCAGCCTAAGGACAGGGATTAACTATGGCTACACCTTC. Amino acids: CASSLRTGINYGYTF. The whole variable domain, remainder taken from reference TRBV5-1 and TRBJ1-2, is KAGVTQTPRYLIKTRGQQVTLSCSPISGHRSVSWYQQTPGQGLQFLFEYFSETQRNKGNFPGRFSGRQFSNSRSEMNVSTLELGDSALYLCASSLRTGINYGYTFGSGTRLTVV.

The chain recombines TRBV11-2 with TRBJ1-2; D is unclear. This CDR3 spans 14 amino acids. V was shortened by 1 base and J by 6 bases, with 12 bases between the two germline ends. The germline V gene encodes CDR1 SGHAT and CDR2 FQNNGV. CDR3 in amino acids: CASSLAPNLHGYTF. The CDR3 DNA follows: TGTGCCAGCAGCTTAGCCCCCAATCTACATGGCTACACCTTC.

The rearrangement joins TRBV4-1 to TRBJ1-5; 8 nucleotides line up with TRBD1. The CDR3 sequence is 22 residues long. J lost 4 bases, V lost 0 bases, and 23 bases had no gene match. Per the germline V gene, CDR1 is MGHRA and CDR2 is YSYEKL. The CDR3 sequence: CASSQDFTRNGQGHGVNQPQHF. The CDR3 nucleotides read TGCGCCAGCAGCCAAGACTTCACGAGGAATGGACAGGGCCACGGCGTTAATCAGCCCCAGCATTTT.

J is TRBJ1-6 and V is TRBV5-1; no clear D. This CDR3 has 15 amino acids. Germline assignment: CDR1 SGHRS and CDR2 YFSETQ. Trimming took 5 bases from V and 5 from J, leaving 14 bases between them. In DNA form, the CDR3 reads TGCGCCAGCAGATCCGAACAGTCTCATAATTCACCCCTCCACTTT. It specifies CASRSEQSHNSPLHF. Based on the CDR3 plus reference TRBV5-1 and TRBJ1-6, the full variable domain is KAGVTQTPRYLIKTRGQQVTLSCSPISGHRSVSWYQQTPGQGLQFLFEYFSETQRNKGNFPGRFSGRQFSNSRSEMNVSTLELGDSALYLCASRSEQSHNSPLHFGNGTRLTVT.

This chain uses TRBV2 with TRBJ1-1, with D possibly TRBD1 on 6 matching bases. The CDR3 runs to 18 residues. Trimming removed 4 bases from V and 0 bases from J, with 21 bases in between. CDR1 is SNHLY and CDR2 is FYNNEI in the germline V gene. In nucleotides, the CDR3 is TGTGCCAGCAGTGGGGACGCCTGCCCTACAGGGATGAACACTGAAGCTTTCTTT. Protein: CASSGDACPTGMNTEAFF.

The chain joins TRBV21-1 to TRBJ2-1; the tabulated D call, TRBD1, remains unverified against the DNA. TRBV21-1 is an annotated pseudogene. CDR3 length equals 11 residues. The CDR3 protein is CASRHLAGQFF. DNA of the CDR3: TGTGCCAGCAGACATCTTGCAGGGCAGTTCTTC.

This clone was found once. This chain connects TRBV7-3 to TRBJ2-1; D uncertain. The CDR3 is 10 amino acids. Trimming left V 2 bases short and J 12 bases short, with 5 bases between. CDR1 and CDR2 from the germline V gene are SGHTA and FQGTGA. This chain's CDR3 is CASSLALQFF. Here the CDR3 DNA reads TGTGCCAGCAGCTTAGCGTTGCAGTTCTTC.

This clone was counted a few times. This chain uses TRBV15 with TRBJ1-2, with 10 bases matching TRBD1. The CDR3 loop spans 18 amino acids. Germline V gives CDR1 LNHNV, CDR2 YYDKDF (reference sequence). V dropped 5 bases and J dropped 7; count of bases not matched to a gene: 19. The CDR3 region has the DNA TGTGCCACCAGCCGAGGCGGGACAGGGGACTCATGGAGTCGTGGCTACACCTTC. Encoded protein: CATSRGGTGDSWSRGYTF.

The chain uses TRBV28 and TRBJ2-5, with D tentatively TRBD2 (7 bases). Trimming pared 7 bases from V and 4 bases from J, leaving 22 bases between. The CDR3 consists of 16 residues. CDR1 and CDR2 from the germline V gene are MDHEN and SYDVKM. The CDR3, as DNA: TGTGCCAGCACCCCCGTTAGGCGGGGGCGCCGAGAGACCCAGTACTTC. This sequence encodes CASTPVRRGRRETQYF.

The V gene is TRBV10-3, the J gene TRBJ1-5, with D uncertain. This CDR3 is built from 15 residues. In germline, CDR1 is ENHRY, CDR2 SYGVKD. Between the trimmed V and J ends, which lost 10 bases and 0 bases, there was a span of 16 bases. The CDR3 spells CATSPVDNSNQPQHF. The CDR3 DNA reads TGTGCCACTTCGCCCGTCGACAATAGCAATCAGCCCCAGCATTTT.

The chain couples TRBV7-7 to TRBJ1-1, with TRBD1 matching 8 bases. Germline CDR1 reads SSHAT; CDR2 reads FNYEAQ (reference sequence). The CDR3 has 13 residues. Germline trimming cut 5 bases from V and 7 bases from J; bases unmatched to any gene: 6. CDR3 sequence: CASSPIDRGEAFF. The CDR3 DNA sequence: TGTGCCAGCAGCCCGATAGACAGGGGTGAAGCTTTCTTT.

V gene TRBV5-1 combines with J gene TRBJ1-1, with 11 bases aligning to TRBD1. The CDR3 is 17 residues long. The V segment lost 3 bases and the J segment 0 bases; nucleotides outside the gene matches: 7. Germline assignment: CDR1 SGHRS and CDR2 YFSETQ. The CDR3 loop reads CASSWAGTGGMNTEAFF. The CDR3 DNA reads TGCGCCAGCAGCTGGGCCGGGACAGGGGGAATGAACACTGAAGCTTTCTTT.

The genes are TRBV19 and TRBJ2-7; TRBD1 is a possible D gene (6 bases). CDR1 and CDR2 (germline): LNHDA, SQIVND (reference sequence). Trimming shortened V by 2 bases and J by 4 bases, and 12 bases separated the two germline ends. This CDR3 spans 14 amino acids. CDR3 nucleotide sequence: TGTGCCAGTAGTATACAACGACAGGCGTACGAGCAGTACTTC. Translated, it gives CASSIQRQAYEQYF.

This sequence joins TRBV30 and TRBJ2-7; possible D gene TRBD1, 5 bases. V lost 3 bases and J 4 bases, leaving 19 bases between the germline ends. Looked up from germline, CDR1 is GTSNPN and CDR2 is SVGIG (reference sequence). This CDR3 comprises 15 residues. The CDR3 nucleotides read TGTGCCTGGAGCGCCGGCAGGGTCGACTTTTACGAGCAGTACTTC. Protein product: CAWSAGRVDFYEQYF.

V usage is TRBV7-2 and J usage is TRBJ1-1, with D possibly TRBD1 on 5 matching bases. Germline values: CDR1 SGHTA, CDR2 FQGNSA. V lost 1 base to trimming and J lost 3 bases, with 24 bases between them. CDR3 size: 19 residues. The DNA for the CDR3 is TGTGCCAGCAGCTTAGTCCCAGGGACTCCGATAAAGGGGTACACTGAAGCTTTCTTT. This codes for CASSLVPGTPIKGYTEAFF. The full variable domain, rest sourced from reference TRBV7-2 and TRBJ1-1, is GAGVSQSPSNKVTEKGKDVELRCDPISGHTALYWYRQSLGQGLEFLIYFQGNSAPDKSGLPSDRFSAERTGGSVSTLTIQRTQQEDSAVYLCASSLVPGTPIKGYTEAFFGQGTRLTVV.

This clone has a single count. V and J are TRBV27 and TRBJ2-3; 10 bases fit TRBD1. Unmatched junction bases numbered 6, after V lost 5 bases and J lost 1 base. The germline gives CDR1 MNHEY, CDR2 SMNVEV (reference sequence). The CDR3 spans 16 residues. The CDR3 reads CASSPRDRGGTDTQYF. The DNA for the CDR3 is TGTGCCAGCAGTCCCCGGGACAGGGGAGGCACAGATACGCAGTATTTT.

This clone was found once. The chain uses TRBV10-3 and TRBJ2-2; 8 bases are shared with TRBD1. Germline V lookup: CDR1 ENHRY, CDR2 SYGVKD. J was trimmed by 4 bases and V by 7 bases; bases with no gene match: 5. CDR3 size: 14 residues. The CDR3 coding sequence is TGTGCCATCAATAACGACAGGGGCACCGGGGAGCTGTTTTTT. Amino acids: CAINNDRGTGELFF.

This clone was found a few times. This chain joins TRBV28 and TRBJ1-1; perhaps TRBD1 as D (6 bases). CDR3 length: 17 residues. Germline-derived CDR1 and CDR2 are MDHEN and SYDVKM. Trimming left V 6 bases short and J 3 bases short, with 23 bases between. The CDR3 here is CASSTGAHPHRDTEAFF. The CDR3 DNA sequence: TGTGCCAGCAGCACCGGGGCCCATCCGCACAGGGACACTGAAGCTTTCTTT. Full variable domain (rest looked up from reference TRBV28 and TRBJ1-1): DVKVTQSSRYLVKRTGEKVFLECVQDMDHENMFWYRQDPGLGLRLIYFSYDVKMKEKGDIPEGYSVSREKKERFSLILESASTNQTSMYLCASSTGAHPHRDTEAFFGQGTRLTVV.

The J gene is TRBJ1-1, the V gene TRBV5-1; a possible D gene is TRBD1 (5 bases). This CDR3 region has 15 residues. Germline-derived CDR1 and CDR2 are SGHRS and YFSETQ. Trimming took off 5 bases at V and 1 base at J, with 15 bases between the two ends. The CDR3 nucleotides are TGCGCCAGCAGGGAGGCGGGGACGGAGAACACTGAAGCTTTCTTT. As protein: CASREAGTENTEAFF.

This clone was recorded a few times. The chain links TRBV4-3 to TRBJ1-1, with 12 bases lining up with TRBD1. Unmatched junction bases numbered 9, after V lost 1 base and J lost 3 bases. The germline V gene has CDR1 LGHNA and CDR2 YSLEER. The CDR3 loop spans 18 amino acids. CDR3 sequence: CASSQAGTGGPRDTEAFF. CDR3 nucleotides: TGCGCCAGCAGCCAAGCTGGGACAGGGGGCCCTAGGGACACTGAAGCTTTCTTT.

The V and J genes are TRBV28 and TRBJ1-5, with TRBD1 matching 8 bases. CDR1 and CDR2 (germline): MDHEN, SYDVKM. The CDR3 is 16 residues long. Trimming took 5 bases from V and 1 from J; bases not matched to a gene: 7. This CDR3 is CASSPYRDRSNQPQHF. Here the CDR3 DNA reads TGTGCCAGCAGTCCCTACCGGGACAGGAGCAATCAGCCCCAGCATTTT.

This chain connects TRBV6-1 to TRBJ2-1; D perhaps matches TRBD2 (7 bases). The germline gives CDR1 MNHNS, CDR2 SASEGT. Trimming took off 4 bases at V and 6 bases at J, with 19 bases between the two ends. The CDR3 consists of 16 residues. The CDR3 loop is CASSGGWGGPINEQFF. The CDR3 coding sequence is TGTGCCAGCAGTGGGGGATGGGGGGGCCCCATCAATGAGCAGTTCTTC.

The gene calls are TRBV6-5 and TRBJ2-7; D possibly corresponds to TRBD1 (5 bases). This CDR3 comprises 13 residues. Germline V gene data show CDR1 as MNHEY and CDR2 as SVGAGI. V shed 2 bases and J shed 4 bases, with 9 bases lying between them. CDR3 DNA: TGTGCCAGCAGTTACAGCCAGGGATACGAGCAGTACTTC. Its translation is CASSYSQGYEQYF.

The V and J genes are TRBV30 and TRBJ2-6, with 8 bases aligning to TRBD2. With V trimmed by 4 bases and J by 3 bases, 20 bases remained unmatched. Germline values: CDR1 GTSNPN, CDR2 SVGIG (reference sequence). The CDR3 is 20 residues long. The CDR3 coding sequence is TGTGCCTGGAAAACCCGGAGGGTTAGCGGGGCCTTGAATGGGGCCAACGTCCTGACTTTC. Amino acid sequence: CAWKTRRVSGALNGANVLTF. Filled out from reference TRBV30 and TRBJ2-6, the complete variable domain reads SQTIHQWPATLVQPVGSPLSLECTVEGTSNPNLYWYRQAAGRGLQLLFYSVGIGQISSEVPQNLSASRPQDRQFILSSKKLLLSDSGFYLCAWKTRRVSGALNGANVLTFGAGSRLTVL.

The chain couples TRBV7-2 to TRBJ1-1; 9 bases fit TRBD1. The germline gives CDR1 SGHTA, CDR2 FQGNSA. J gave up 5 bases and V 0 bases, and 16 bases lay outside the gene matches. CDR3 size: 19 residues. CDR3 residues: CASSLAWARTGQGKTEAFF. The CDR3 bases are TGTGCCAGCAGCTTAGCTTGGGCACGTACGGGACAGGGCAAAACTGAAGCTTTCTTT.